Listed below are T cell receptor beta chains from one sample, sequenced in a study of cytomegalovirus exposure and HLA in healthy donors. This table comes from immunoSEQ multiplex PCR, and its TCRdb copy is limited to in-frame clones, with some not included. The sample has about 190,000 clones, roughly 80% seen once. Sequencing was done on a sample of PBMCs. The receptors originated from a woman aged 25-40 years in good health and CMV-seropositive. Each CDR3 is given with its conserved first and last residue. Each record gives: J gene, V gene, clone size, CDR3 protein. Size is omitted from some rows. Given values are once, few, many or a class for expanded clones.

TRBJ1-4,TRBV15,NA,CATSSTGDEKLFF
TRBJ2-2,TRBV5-1,few,CASSPQKPPGSQSGELFF
TRBJ2-3,TRBV6-5,NA,CASSYGPGGLADTQYF
TRBJ2-2,TRBV7-7,NA,CASSWDRPPNTGELFF
TRBJ2-5,TRBV7-9,NA,CASRLPPAETQYF
TRBJ2-1,TRBV18,NA,CASSGDRVGEQFF
TRBJ2-1,TRBV9,few,CASSTGTGWDEQFF
TRBJ2-7,TRBV7-2,NA,CASSFSGQIYEQYF
TRBJ2-3,TRBV7-2,NA,CASRGSGTITDTQYF
TRBJ2-1,TRBV15,few,CATSRDFGLAGDSYNEQFF
TRBJ1-2,TRBV9,NA,CASSESRTGTDYGYTF
TRBJ1-3,TRBV15,NA,CATSRERGSGNTIYF
TRBJ2-5,TRBV5-4,NA,CASSAPKETQYF
TRBJ2-7,TRBV28,NA,CASSFSSYEQYF
TRBJ2-5,TRBV27,few,CASSSYSHGQQETQYF
TRBJ2-7,TRBV11-2,NA,CASSLESSRGPSYEQYF